This record looks at one T cell receptor (beta chain) sequence and its context. This sample also contains other DNA sequences that code for the same CDR3. This CDR3 has 14 residues. The V gene lost 4 bases and the J gene lost 2 bases, with 9 bases spanning the gap. In germline, CDR1 is SGHAT, CDR2 FQNNGV. Generated by immunoSEQ multiplex PCR, the TCRdb table keeps only in-frame clones and is missing some. The table lists some 300,000 clones, around 87% of them singletons, with 1.3% in the top ten. This record comes from a study of blood T cell repertoires in COVID-19. V gene TRBV11-2 combines with J gene TRBJ1-3, with a tentative D call TRBD1 (5 bases). Sequencing was performed on peripheral blood. The sequence came from a man aged 70-80 years with acute or convalescent COVID-19. The CDR3: CASSSPRAGNTIYF. In nucleotides, the CDR3 is TGTGCCAGCAGCTCCCCCAGGGCTGGAAACACCATATATTTT.